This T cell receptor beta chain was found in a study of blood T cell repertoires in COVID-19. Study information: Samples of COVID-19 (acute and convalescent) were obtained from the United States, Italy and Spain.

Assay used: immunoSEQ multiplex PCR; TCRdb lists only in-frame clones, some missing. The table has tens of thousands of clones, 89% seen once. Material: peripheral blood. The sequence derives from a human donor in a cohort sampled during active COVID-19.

The chain's CDR3 is CASSQEGRVGEKLFF. CDR3 nucleotide sequence: TGCGCCAGCAGCCAAGAGGGGAGAGTCGGCGAAAAACTGTTTTTT. V is TRBV4-3 and J is TRBJ1-4, with D hard to call. CDR1 and CDR2 from the germline V gene are LGHNA and YSLEER. V lost 0 bases, J lost 8 bases, and 13 bases lay in between. This CDR3 comprises 15 residues.